This T cell receptor (beta chain) was documented in a study of T cells after posttransplantation cyclophosphamide. Data came from immunoSEQ multiplex PCR; TCRdb stores just in-frame clones and leaves some out. The profile covers about 10,000 clones, with roughly 98% appearing a single time and around 0.25% taken by the ten largest. The naive gate required viable CD3+CD4+ or CD3+CD8+ cells with CCR7+CD45RA+CD45RO-CD95-CD27+CD28+ phenotype. On the day of bone marrow donation, the related graft donor provided peripheral blood. CDR3 length equals 20 residues. Germline CDR1 reads MDHEN; CDR2 reads SYDVKM. The ends lost 1 base at V and 0 bases at J; junction bases unmatched: 14. Study results and limitations: Blood and skin or GI T cell repertoires showed limited TRB overlap. Donor CD8+ memory clones often dominated recipient blood repertoires at later times.

Turning to this clone: As yet, its antigen is unknown.

Sequencing was carried out using naive CD4+ T cells sorted from PBMCs. The J gene is TRBJ2-7, the V gene TRBV28, with 11 nucleotides matching TRBD2. This TCR was recovered from an older woman in good health, CMV-negative, and a related stem cell transplant donor. CDR3 nucleotides: TGTGCCAGCAGTTTATACATCTCGGGACTAGCGGCTTCGAGCTCCTACGAGCAGTACTTC. Its protein product is CASSLYISGLAASSSYEQYF.